What follows are 21 T cell receptor beta chains derived from one specimen sequenced in a study of OX40 agonist ivuxolimab in advanced cancers. The protocol was immunoSEQ multiplex PCR, while the TCRdb copy is restricted to in-frame clones and leaves out a portion. The data show approximately 50,000 clones, less than 90% seen once. The sequencing here drew on CD4+ or CD8+ T cells sorted from blood, taken in a trial of the OX40 agonist ivuxolimab. The receptors shown here come from an adult with an advanced solid tumor such as melanoma, head and neck, liver or kidney cancer.

This clone was seen once. The chain couples TRBV11-2 to TRBJ2-7, with 8 positions matching TRBD1. The V gene end was trimmed by 1 base and the J gene end by 0 bases; junction bases not matched to a gene: 11. There are 18 residues in the CDR3. Germline values: CDR1 SGHAT, CDR2 FQNNGV. The CDR3 sequence is CASSLGLNRGKSSYEQYF. The CDR3 DNA sequence: TGTGCCAGCAGCTTAGGTTTGAACAGGGGGAAGAGCTCCTACGAGCAGTACTTC.

The chain carries TRBV27 and TRBJ2-1; 11 bases map to TRBD2. Unmatched junction bases numbered 7, after V lost 6 bases and J lost 6 bases. The CDR3 is 15 amino acids. Per the germline V gene, CDR1 is MNHEY and CDR2 is SMNVEV (reference sequence). CDR3 amino acids: CASRKGLAGANEQFF. As DNA, the CDR3 is TGTGCCAGCAGGAAAGGACTAGCGGGTGCCAATGAGCAGTTCTTC.

The CDR3 DNA sequence: TGTGCCAGCAGAGGCCGGAACACTGAAGCTTTCTTT. It yields the protein CASRGRNTEAFF. V gene TRBV25-1 combines with J gene TRBJ1-1; D uncertain. Germline assignment: CDR1 MGHDK and CDR2 SYGVNS. The CDR3 extends over 12 amino acids. Trimming shortened V by 6 bases and J by 1 base, and 6 bases separated the two germline ends.

The CDR3 is CASSIPYGGPTYEQYF. The CDR3 DNA reads as TGTGCCAGTAGTATCCCCTATGGGGGACCGACTTACGAGCAGTACTTC. This rearrangement joins TRBV19 to TRBJ2-7; perhaps D is TRBD1 or TRBD2 (5 bases each). In germline, CDR1 is LNHDA, CDR2 SQIVND (reference sequence). The CDR3 covers 16 residues. Trimming removed 3 bases at V and 4 bases at J, with 19 bases between.

V is TRBV6-5 and J is TRBJ1-2; TRBD1 is a possible D gene (6 bases). V was pared by 0 bases and J by 8 bases, with 13 bases between. This CDR3 spans 14 amino acids. Germline V CDR1 and CDR2: MNHEY, SVGAGI. The CDR3 here is CASSYSTGTRGYTF. For the CDR3, the DNA is TGTGCCAGCAGTTACTCGACAGGAACTAGGGGCTACACCTTC.

This CDR3 is CASSKIQETQYF. The CDR3 DNA reads TGTGCCAGCAGCAAAATTCAAGAGACCCAGTACTTC. J is TRBJ2-5 and V is TRBV28; no clear D gene. The CDR3 extends over 12 amino acids. Germline values: CDR1 MDHEN, CDR2 SYDVKM. The ends were cut back, 6 bases at V and 2 bases at J, with 7 bases in the middle.

The rearrangement uses TRBV7-3 and TRBJ2-1, with a tentative D call TRBD2 (5 bases). This CDR3 is 15 amino acids long. V lost 0 bases and J 8 bases, leaving 14 bases between the germline ends. CDR1 is SGHTA, CDR2 FQGTGA, per germline. The CDR3 nucleotides read TGTGCCAGCAGCTTAACGGCCCCAACTAGTGATGAGCAGTTCTTC. Its translation: CASSLTAPTSDEQFF.

The sample holds a few counts of this clone. V gene TRBV5-1 combines with J gene TRBJ1-2; D not certain. CDR3 size: 15 residues. Trimming removed 7 bases from V and 1 base from J, with 17 bases in between. CDR1 is SGHRS, CDR2 YFSETQ, per germline. The CDR3 reads CASGPGPSVNYGYTF. In DNA, the CDR3 is TGCGCCAGCGGACCTGGACCGTCGGTTAACTATGGCTACACCTTC.

The V and J genes are TRBV7-2 and TRBJ1-5; 9 bases align to TRBD1. Germline trimming cut 5 bases from V and 1 base from J; bases unmatched to any gene: 3. Germline assignment: CDR1 SGHTA and CDR2 FQGNSA. The CDR3 length is 15 residues. In DNA, the CDR3 is TGTGCCAGCAGCATCGGGACAGGGAGCAATCAGCCCCAGCATTTT. Translating it yields CASSIGTGSNQPQHF. Full variable domain (rest looked up from reference TRBV7-2 and TRBJ1-5): GAGVSQSPSNKVTEKGKDVELRCDPISGHTALYWYRQSLGQGLEFLIYFQGNSAPDKSGLPSDRFSAERTGGSVSTLTIQRTQQEDSAVYLCASSIGTGSNQPQHFGDGTRLSIL.

V gene TRBV2 combines with J gene TRBJ1-6, with D hard to call. Germline CDR1 reads SNHLY; CDR2 reads FYNNEI. Trimming stripped 2 bases from V and 3 bases from J, with 8 bases between. The CDR3 runs to 15 residues. CDR3 residues: CASSETLNYNSPLHF. CDR3 nucleotide sequence: TGTGCCAGCAGTGAAACGCTGAACTATAATTCACCCCTCCACTTT.

The chain carries TRBV27 and TRBJ1-2, with D possibly being TRBD1 (5 bases). The ends were cut back, 0 bases at V and 1 base at J, with 6 bases in the middle. The CDR3 length is 14 residues. Germline lookup yields CDR1 MNHEY and CDR2 SMNVEV (reference sequence). The CDR3 region has the DNA TGTGCCAGCAGTTTATCCAGGGTTAACTATGGCTACACCTTC. Translating gives CASSLSRVNYGYTF.

This clone was observed once. Here the CDR3 reads CASTRGQGSGNTIYF. CDR3 nucleotides: TGTGCCAGCACCCGGGGACAGGGGTCTGGAAACACCATATATTTT. The chain couples TRBV6-5 to TRBJ1-3; 10 bases are a match to TRBD1. V gave up 7 bases and J gave up 1 base; unmatched junction bases: 4. Germline CDR1 MNHEY, CDR2 SVGAGI. The CDR3 is 15 amino acids.

This chain joins TRBV7-8 and TRBJ2-4; D unresolved. CDR3 length: 14 residues. V lost 5 bases, J lost 3 bases, and 11 bases lay in between. Germline V gene lookup returns CDR1 SGHVS and CDR2 FQNEAQ. The CDR3 DNA reads as TGTGCCAGCAGCCGAATAGCAGGCAAAAACATTCAGTACTTC. Protein: CASSRIAGKNIQYF.

The chain has TRBV10-1 and TRBJ1-1; no definite D call. The CDR3 length is 12 residues. Trimming removed 10 bases from V and 1 base from J, with 10 bases in between. Per the germline V gene, CDR1 is WNHNN and CDR2 is SYGVQD (reference sequence). The CDR3 DNA sequence: TGCGCCAACAGATCCTCGAACACTGAAGCTTTCTTT. It translates to CANRSSNTEAFF.

This clone has only one observation. CDR3 in amino acids: CASSPDSVRNQPQHF. The CDR3 DNA reads TGTGCCAGCAGCCCAGACAGTGTACGCAATCAGCCCCAGCATTTT. The chain has TRBV7-3 and TRBJ1-5; TRBD1 is a possible D gene (5 bases). The CDR3 loop spans 15 amino acids. The germline V gene encodes CDR1 SGHTA and CDR2 FQGTGA. V was trimmed by 5 bases and J by 2 bases, leaving 13 bases between them. The full variable domain, its missing parts supplied by reference TRBV7-3 and TRBJ1-5, is GAGVSQTPSNKVTEKGKYVELRCDPISGHTALYWYRQSLGQGPEFLIYFQGTGAADDSGLPNDRFFAVRPEGSVSTLKIQRTERGDSAVYLCASSPDSVRNQPQHFGDGTRLSIL.

The chain joins TRBV15 to TRBJ2-4, with 7 nucleotides matching TRBD2. After removal of 0 bases from V and 7 bases from J, the junction contained 12 bases not matched to a gene. Germline CDR1 is LNHNV and CDR2 is YYDKDF (reference sequence). This CDR3 contains 17 residues. CDR3 nucleotide sequence: TGTGCCACCAGCAGAGATTGGAGGGAGGGCCGGAGCAACATTCAGTACTTC. This sequence encodes CATSRDWREGRSNIQYF. The variable domain in full, completed from reference TRBV15 and TRBJ2-4, reads DAMVIQNPRYQVTQFGKPVTLSCSQTLNHNVMYWYQQKSSQAPKLLFHYYDKDFNNEADTPDNFQSRRPNTSFCFLDIRSPGLGDTAMYLCATSRDWREGRSNIQYFGAGTRLSVL.

V is TRBV5-8 and J is TRBJ2-7, with 7 positions matching TRBD1. V lost 0 bases to trimming and J lost 8 bases; unmatched junction nucleotides: 2. From germline, CDR1 is SGHTS and CDR2 YDEGEE. CDR3 length: 12 residues. The CDR3 spells CASSLGQGKQYF. The DNA of the CDR3 is TGTGCCAGCAGCTTGGGACAGGGCAAGCAGTACTTC.

As concerns this clone: One end of the junction varies from germline; a read error may be responsible. The CDR3 sequence is CASRLGGPSYNEQFF. CDR3 nucleotides: TGTGCCAGCCGTTTGGGGGGTCCATCCTACAATGAGCAGTTCTTC. The chain links TRBV28 to TRBJ2-1; tentatively, D is TRBD2 (6 bases). Per germline, CDR1 MDHEN and CDR2 SYDVKM. The CDR3 contains 15 residues.

The chain carries TRBV18 and TRBJ2-1; weak D call: TRBD2 (6 bases). Germline values: CDR1 KGHSH, CDR2 LQKENI. This CDR3 is built from 14 residues. V dropped 2 bases and J dropped 6 bases, with 11 bases sitting between them. The CDR3 spells CASSPGLSPNEQFF. CDR3 DNA: TGTGCCAGCTCACCAGGACTATCTCCCAATGAGCAGTTCTTC.

The J gene is TRBJ1-5, the V gene TRBV30; TRBD1 is a possible D gene (5 bases). From germline, CDR1 is GTSNPN and CDR2 SVGIG (reference sequence). Deletions cut 5 bases from V and 0 bases from J, with 5 bases between. The CDR3 has 12 amino acids. The CDR3 bases are TGTGCCTGGGACAGTAGCAATCAGCCCCAGCATTTT. Its protein is CAWDSSNQPQHF.

This sequence joins TRBV6-4 and TRBJ2-2; D might be TRBD2 (6 bases). The CDR3 loop spans 14 amino acids. Trimming pared 6 bases from V and 3 bases from J, leaving 11 bases between. The germline V gene has CDR1 MRHNA and CDR2 SNTAGT. The CDR3 here is CASRRGGDTGELFF. DNA of the CDR3: TGTGCCAGCAGACGAGGAGGGGACACCGGGGAGCTGTTTTTT.